This TCR beta chain was documented in a study of T cell responses to AZD1222 COVID-19 vaccine. Sequencing was performed with immunoSEQ multiplex PCR; in TCRdb, only in-frame clones are kept and a portion is missing. The sample comprises 150,000 to 200,000 clones, just under 90% of which are singletons, and 3.5% to 5.5% rests with the top ten. With respect to this clone: The target antigen is unknown.

Study observations and caveats: The donors showed a predominance of white British ancestry and of females, with possible underestimation of clonal diversity. Nearly half of unique spike-specific TCRs reportedly avoided B.1.351 and B.1.1.7 mutated regions. None of the repertoires were sampled until the peak T cell response had passed. Spike was spanned by vaccine-associated CD4 TCRs, which were dominant at 160-218 and 743-854.

The germline V gene encodes CDR1 SGHTA and CDR2 FQGTGA. The V end was cut by 2 bases, the J end by 9 bases, with 17 bases between. The CDR3 is made up of 15 amino acids. Source: peripheral blood, taken 28 days after the second dose of the MenACWY control vaccine. The V and J genes are TRBV7-3 and TRBJ2-1; D call uncertain. This TCR came from an adult who received the MenACWY meningococcal vaccine as a control. CDR3 protein: CASSLLSFDRIEQFF. The CDR3 DNA follows: TGTGCCAGCAGCTTACTTTCTTTTGATAGGATTGAGCAGTTCTTC.